Detailed here is one TCR beta chain. This sample is drawn from a study of blood T cell repertoires in COVID-19. Study-wide context: The analysed material was cDNA or gDNA that came from T cells, B-cell-depleted T cells, or PBMCs.

Enrollees, 18 to 89 years old, lived in 24 US areas. Measured with immunoSEQ multiplex PCR; TCRdb has only the in-frame clones, and not every one. This sample has hundreds of thousands of clones; 88% occur once, and the top ten carry approximately 8%. CDR1 SGHAT and CDR2 FQNNGV come from the germline V gene. V dropped 4 bases and J dropped 7 bases, with 17 bases sitting between them. The CDR3 is made up of 15 amino acids. The source of this sequence is an older woman who had recovered from COVID-19. Sequencing was carried out using PBMCs or T cells enriched from blood (not recorded which). The chain uses TRBV11-2 and TRBJ2-1; a weak D match, TRBD2 (7 bases). CDR3 nucleotide sequence: TGTGCCAGCAGCTCCGTAGGGGGGGGGCAGAATGAGCAGTTCTTC. This encodes CASSSVGGGQNEQFF.